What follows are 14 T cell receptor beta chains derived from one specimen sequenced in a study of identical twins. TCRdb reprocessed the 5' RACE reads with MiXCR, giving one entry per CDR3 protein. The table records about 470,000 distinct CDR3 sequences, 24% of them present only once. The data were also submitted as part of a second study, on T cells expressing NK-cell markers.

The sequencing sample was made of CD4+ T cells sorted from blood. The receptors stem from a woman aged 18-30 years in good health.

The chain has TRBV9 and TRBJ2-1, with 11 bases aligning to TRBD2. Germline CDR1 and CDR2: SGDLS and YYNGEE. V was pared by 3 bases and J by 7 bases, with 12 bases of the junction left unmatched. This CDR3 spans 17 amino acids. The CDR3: CASSAQPYSGGENEQFF. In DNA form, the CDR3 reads TGTGCCAGCAGCGCCCAACCGTATAGCGGGGGGGAGAATGAGCAGTTCTTC.

The CDR3 protein is CASSLRGNNQPQHF. The CDR3 DNA is TGTGCCAGCAGTCTAAGGGGGAACAATCAGCCCCAGCATTTT. The chain joins TRBV7-9 to TRBJ1-5, with a possible D match to TRBD1 (6 bases). The germline V and J ends were trimmed by 6 bases and 3 bases, with 12 bases remaining between them. The CDR3 covers 14 residues. Germline V gene data show CDR1 as SEHNR and CDR2 as FQNEAQ (reference sequence).

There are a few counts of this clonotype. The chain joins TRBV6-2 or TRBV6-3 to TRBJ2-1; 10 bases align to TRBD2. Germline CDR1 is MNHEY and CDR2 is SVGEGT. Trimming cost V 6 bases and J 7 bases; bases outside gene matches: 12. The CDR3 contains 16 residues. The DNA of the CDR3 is TGTGCCAGCAGCCGCCCGAGCGGGAGGGCCGCGAATGAGCAGTTCTTC. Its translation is CASSRPSGRAANEQFF.

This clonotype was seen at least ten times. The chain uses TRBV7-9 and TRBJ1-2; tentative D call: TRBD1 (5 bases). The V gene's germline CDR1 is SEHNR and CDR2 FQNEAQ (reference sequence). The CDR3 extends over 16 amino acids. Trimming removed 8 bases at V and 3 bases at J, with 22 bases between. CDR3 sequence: CASDRQRGDVDYGYTF. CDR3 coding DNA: TGTGCCAGCGACCGGCAACGTGGGGACGTTGACTATGGCTACACCTTC.

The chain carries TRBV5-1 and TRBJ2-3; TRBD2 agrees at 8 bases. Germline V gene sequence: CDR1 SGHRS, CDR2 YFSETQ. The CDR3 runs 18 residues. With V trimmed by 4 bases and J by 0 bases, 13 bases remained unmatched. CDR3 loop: CASSPRGREAVSTDTQYF. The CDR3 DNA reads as TGCGCCAGCAGCCCCCGTGGGCGGGAGGCAGTTAGCACAGATACGCAGTATTTT.

CDR3 nucleotide sequence: TGCGCCAGCAGCTTGGTTGGGACGAGGCTCAATGAGCAGTTCTTC. Encoded protein: CASSLVGTRLNEQFF. The V and J genes are TRBV5-1 and TRBJ2-1; D tentatively reads TRBD1 or TRBD2 (5 bases each). The V end was cut by 0 bases, the J end by 6 bases, with 13 bases between. This CDR3 has 15 amino acids. Germline CDR1 SGHRS, CDR2 YFSETQ.

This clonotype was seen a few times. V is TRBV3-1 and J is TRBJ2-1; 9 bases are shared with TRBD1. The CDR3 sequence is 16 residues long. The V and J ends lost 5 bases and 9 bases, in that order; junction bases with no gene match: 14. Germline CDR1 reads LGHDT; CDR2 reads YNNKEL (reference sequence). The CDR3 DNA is TGTGCCAGCAGCGCGACGTGGGGGACAGGGTTAAGTGAGCAGTTCTTC. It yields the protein CASSATWGTGLSEQFF.

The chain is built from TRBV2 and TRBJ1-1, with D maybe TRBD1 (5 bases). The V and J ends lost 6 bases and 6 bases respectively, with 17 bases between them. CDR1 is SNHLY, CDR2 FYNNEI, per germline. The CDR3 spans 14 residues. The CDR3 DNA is TGTGCCAGCAGGTTTGGGACGGAAGTATCTGAAGCTTTCTTT. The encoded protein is CASRFGTEVSEAFF.

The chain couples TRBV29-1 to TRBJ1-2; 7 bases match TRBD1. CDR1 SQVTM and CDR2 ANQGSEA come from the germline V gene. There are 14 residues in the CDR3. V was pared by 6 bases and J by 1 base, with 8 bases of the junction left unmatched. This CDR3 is CSVPRGTGNYGYTF. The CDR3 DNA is TGCAGCGTACCCAGGGGGACGGGTAACTATGGCTACACCTTC.

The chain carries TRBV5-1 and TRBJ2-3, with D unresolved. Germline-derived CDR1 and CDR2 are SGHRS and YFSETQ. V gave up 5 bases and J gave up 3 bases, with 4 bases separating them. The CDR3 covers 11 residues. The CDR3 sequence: CASRETDTQYF. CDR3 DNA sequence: TGCGCCAGCAGGGAAACAGATACGCAGTATTTT.

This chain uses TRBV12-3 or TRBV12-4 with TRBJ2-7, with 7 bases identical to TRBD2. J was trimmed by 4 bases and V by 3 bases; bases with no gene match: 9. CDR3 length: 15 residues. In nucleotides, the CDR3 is TGTGCCAGCAGTTTGGGGGGGAGTCGGGCTTACGAGCAGTACTTC. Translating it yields CASSLGGSRAYEQYF.

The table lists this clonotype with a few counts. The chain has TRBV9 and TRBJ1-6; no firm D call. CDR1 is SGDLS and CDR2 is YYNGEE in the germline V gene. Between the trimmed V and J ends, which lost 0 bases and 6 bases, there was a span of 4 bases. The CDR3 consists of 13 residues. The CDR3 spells CASSVVGNSPLHF. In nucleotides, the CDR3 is TGTGCCAGCAGCGTAGTTGGTAATTCACCCCTCCACTTT.

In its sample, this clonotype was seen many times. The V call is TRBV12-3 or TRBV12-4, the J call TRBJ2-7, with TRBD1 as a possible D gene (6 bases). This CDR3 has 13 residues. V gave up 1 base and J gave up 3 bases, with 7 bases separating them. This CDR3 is CASSLGTDYEQYF. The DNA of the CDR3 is TGTGCCAGCAGTTTAGGGACAGACTACGAGCAGTACTTC.

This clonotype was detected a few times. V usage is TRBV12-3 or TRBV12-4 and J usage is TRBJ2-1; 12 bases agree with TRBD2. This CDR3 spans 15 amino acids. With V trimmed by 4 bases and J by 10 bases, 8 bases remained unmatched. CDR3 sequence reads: CASSSSGRAPWEQFF. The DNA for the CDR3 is TGTGCCAGCAGTTCTAGCGGGAGGGCCCCCTGGGAGCAGTTCTTC.